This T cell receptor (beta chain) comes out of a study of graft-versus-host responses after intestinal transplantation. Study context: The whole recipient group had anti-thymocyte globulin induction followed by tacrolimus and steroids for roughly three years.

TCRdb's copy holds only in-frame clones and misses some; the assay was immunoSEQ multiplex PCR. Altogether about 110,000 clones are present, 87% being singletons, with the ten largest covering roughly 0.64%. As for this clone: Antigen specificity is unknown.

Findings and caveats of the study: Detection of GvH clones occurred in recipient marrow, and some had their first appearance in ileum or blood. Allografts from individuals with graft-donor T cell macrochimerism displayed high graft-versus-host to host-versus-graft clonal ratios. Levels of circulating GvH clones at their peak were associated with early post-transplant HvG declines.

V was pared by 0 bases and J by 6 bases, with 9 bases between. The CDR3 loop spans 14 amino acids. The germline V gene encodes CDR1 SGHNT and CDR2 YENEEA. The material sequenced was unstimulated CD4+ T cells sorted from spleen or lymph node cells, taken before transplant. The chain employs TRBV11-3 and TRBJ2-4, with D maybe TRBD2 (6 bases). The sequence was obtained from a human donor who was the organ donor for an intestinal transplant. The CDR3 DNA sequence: TGTGCCAGCAGCTTAGAAGGGACTCTAAACATTCAGTACTTC. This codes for CASSLEGTLNIQYF.